These T cell receptor beta chains were read from a single sample in a study of cytomegalovirus exposure and HLA in healthy donors. This table comes from immunoSEQ multiplex PCR, and its TCRdb copy is limited to in-frame clones, with some not included. Among some 79,000 clones listed, around 79% were seen once. The specimen was PBMCs. Source of these receptors: a male donor in good health and CMV-seropositive. Each CDR3 is given with its conserved first and last residue. Each record gives: J gene, V gene, clone size, D gene, CDR3 DNA, CDR3 protein. A D gene is named only where the DNA matches it firmly. Clone size is not always given. Where it is, it says once, few, many or a class for expanded clones.

j_gene: TRBJ1-1
v_gene: TRBV9
abundance: -
d_gene: TRBD1
CDR3nt: TGTGCCAGCAGCCCGGGACAGGCGATGAACACTGAAGCTTTCTTT
CDR3aa: CASSPGQAMNTEAFF

j_gene: TRBJ2-7
v_gene: TRBV28
abundance: -
d_gene: -
CDR3nt: TGTGCCAGCAGTCCCTACAGGTTTAATTGGTCCTACGAGCAGTACTTC
CDR3aa: CASSPYRFNWSYEQYF

j_gene: TRBJ2-3
v_gene: TRBV23-1
abundance: -
d_gene: -
CDR3nt: TGCGCCAGCAGCCCTTCTGTGTGGGTCGCTCAGACTCAGCGGAGCCACGGGGATACGCAGTATTTT
CDR3aa: CASSPSVWVAQTQRSHGDTQYF

j_gene: TRBJ2-1
v_gene: TRBV27
abundance: -
d_gene: TRBD2
CDR3nt: TGTGCCAGCAGTTTAGGTCTAGCGGGAGGCCTCTCCTACAATGAGCAGTTCTTC
CDR3aa: CASSLGLAGGLSYNEQFF

j_gene: TRBJ2-7
v_gene: TRBV7-9
abundance: -
d_gene: -
CDR3nt: TGTGCCAGCGGCTGGGGCAGCTCCTACGAGCAGTACTTC
CDR3aa: CASGWGSSYEQYF

j_gene: TRBJ2-1
v_gene: TRBV6-5
abundance: -
d_gene: -
CDR3nt: TGTGCCAGCAGTTACTTTAGTAATGACAATGAGCAGTTCTTC
CDR3aa: CASSYFSNDNEQFF

j_gene: TRBJ1-3
v_gene: TRBV5-4
abundance: -
d_gene: TRBD1
CDR3nt: TGTGCCAGCAGCCGGACAGGGGACTCTGGAAACACCATATATTTT
CDR3aa: CASSRTGDSGNTIYF

j_gene: TRBJ1-1
v_gene: TRBV18
abundance: -
d_gene: -
CDR3nt: TGTGCCAGCTCACCACCCCGTGGAGTAGACACTGAAGCTTTCTTT
CDR3aa: CASSPPRGVDTEAFF

j_gene: TRBJ1-2
v_gene: TRBV28
abundance: -
d_gene: -
CDR3nt: TGTGCCAGCAGTTTGAGGGGGAACTATGGCTACACCTTC
CDR3aa: CASSLRGNYGYTF

j_gene: TRBJ1-2
v_gene: TRBV18
abundance: -
d_gene: TRBD1
CDR3nt: TGTGCCAGCTCACCTATGGACAGGGGAGAAGGCTACACCTTC
CDR3aa: CASSPMDRGEGYTF

j_gene: TRBJ2-3
v_gene: TRBV28
abundance: -
d_gene: -
CDR3nt: TGTGCCAGCAGTTTCCCCGGGAGCACAGATACGCAGTATTTT
CDR3aa: CASSFPGSTDTQYF

j_gene: TRBJ1-1
v_gene: TRBV19
abundance: once
d_gene: TRBD1
CDR3nt: TGTGCCAGTAGCCCTGGGACAGGGGTATGGACTGAAGCTTTCTTT
CDR3aa: CASSPGTGVWTEAFF

j_gene: TRBJ2-7
v_gene: TRBV7-8
abundance: -
d_gene: -
CDR3nt: TGTGCCAGCAGCTCGCAGGGGACCCGCTACGAGCAGTACTTC
CDR3aa: CASSSQGTRYEQYF

j_gene: TRBJ1-1
v_gene: TRBV6-5
abundance: -
d_gene: -
CDR3nt: TGTGCCAGCAGTTACTCAGGGGCCCCCATGAACACTGAAGCTTTCTTT
CDR3aa: CASSYSGAPMNTEAFF

j_gene: TRBJ1-2
v_gene: TRBV28
abundance: -
d_gene: -
CDR3nt: TGTGCCAGCAGTTTATCGGGGGTCCTGGGGGGTAACTATGGCTACACCTTC
CDR3aa: CASSLSGVLGGNYGYTF

j_gene: TRBJ1-4
v_gene: TRBV15
abundance: -
d_gene: TRBD1
CDR3nt: TGTGCCACCAGCAGATACAGGGGAACAACTAATGAAAAACTGTTTTTT
CDR3aa: CATSRYRGTTNEKLFF

j_gene: TRBJ2-3
v_gene: TRBV5-1
abundance: -
d_gene: -
CDR3nt: TGCGCCAGCAGCACAGGGCAGCCAGATACGCAGTATTTT
CDR3aa: CASSTGQPDTQYF